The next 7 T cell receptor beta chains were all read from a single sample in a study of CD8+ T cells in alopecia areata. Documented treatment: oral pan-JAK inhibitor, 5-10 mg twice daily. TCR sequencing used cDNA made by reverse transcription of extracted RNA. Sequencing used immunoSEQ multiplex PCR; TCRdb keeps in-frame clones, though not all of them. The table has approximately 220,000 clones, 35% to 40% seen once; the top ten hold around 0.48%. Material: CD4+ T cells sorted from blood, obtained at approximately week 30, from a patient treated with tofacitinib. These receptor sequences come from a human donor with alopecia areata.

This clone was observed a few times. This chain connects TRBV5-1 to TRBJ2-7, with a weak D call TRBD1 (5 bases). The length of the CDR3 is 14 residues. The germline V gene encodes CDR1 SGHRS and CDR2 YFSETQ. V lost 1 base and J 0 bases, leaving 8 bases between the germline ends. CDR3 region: CASSLTGSSYEQYF. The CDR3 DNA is TGCGCCAGCAGCTTGACAGGAAGCTCCTACGAGCAGTACTTC.

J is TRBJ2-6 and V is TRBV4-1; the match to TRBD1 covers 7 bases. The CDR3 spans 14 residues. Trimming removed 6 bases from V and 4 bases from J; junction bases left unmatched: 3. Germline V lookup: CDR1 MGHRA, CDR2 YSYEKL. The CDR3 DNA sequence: TGCGCCAGCAGACAGGGGTTAGGGGCCAACGTCCTGACTTTC. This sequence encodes CASRQGLGANVLTF.

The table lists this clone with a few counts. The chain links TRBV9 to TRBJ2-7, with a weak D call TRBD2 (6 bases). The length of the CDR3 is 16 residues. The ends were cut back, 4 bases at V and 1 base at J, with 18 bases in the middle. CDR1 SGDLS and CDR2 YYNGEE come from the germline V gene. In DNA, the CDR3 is TGTGCCAGCAGCCCCCGGGACTTTCTTCTGTCCTACGAGCAGTACTTC. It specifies CASSPRDFLLSYEQYF.

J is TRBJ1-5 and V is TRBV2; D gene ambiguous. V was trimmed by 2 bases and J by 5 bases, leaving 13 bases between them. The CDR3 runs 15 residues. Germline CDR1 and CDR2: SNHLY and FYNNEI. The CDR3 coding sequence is TGTGCCAGCAGTGAACAGGTTTTACGGGATCAGCCCCAGCATTTT. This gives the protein CASSEQVLRDQPQHF.

CDR3 DNA sequence: TGTGCCCTAGACAGGGGCACTGAAGCTTTCTTT. It yields the protein CALDRGTEAFF. The V gene is TRBV25-1, the J gene TRBJ1-1, with 8 nucleotides matching TRBD1. V lost 11 bases, J lost 4 bases, and 3 bases stayed unmatched. This CDR3 has 11 amino acids. Germline V gene data show CDR1 as MGHDK and CDR2 as SYGVNS. The whole variable domain, remainder taken from reference TRBV25-1 and TRBJ1-1, is EADIYQTPRYLVIGTGKKITLECSQTMGHDKMYWYQQDPGMELHLIHYSYGVNSTEKGDLSSESTVSRIRTEHFPLTLESARPSHTSQYLCALDRGTEAFFGQGTRLTVV.

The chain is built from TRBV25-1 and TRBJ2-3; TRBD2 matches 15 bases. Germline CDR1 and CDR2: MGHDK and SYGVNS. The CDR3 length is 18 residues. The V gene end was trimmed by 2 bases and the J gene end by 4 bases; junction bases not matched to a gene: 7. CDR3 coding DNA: TGTGCCAGCAGTGAAGGACTAGCGGGGGGGCGTAGGCCAGATACGCAGTATTTT. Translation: CASSEGLAGGRRPDTQYF.

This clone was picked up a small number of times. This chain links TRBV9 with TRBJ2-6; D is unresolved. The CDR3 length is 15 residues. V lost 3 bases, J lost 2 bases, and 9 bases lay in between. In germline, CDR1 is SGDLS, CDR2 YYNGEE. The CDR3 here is CASSAMVAGANVLTF. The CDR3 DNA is TGTGCCAGCAGCGCTATGGTGGCTGGGGCCAACGTCCTGACTTTC.